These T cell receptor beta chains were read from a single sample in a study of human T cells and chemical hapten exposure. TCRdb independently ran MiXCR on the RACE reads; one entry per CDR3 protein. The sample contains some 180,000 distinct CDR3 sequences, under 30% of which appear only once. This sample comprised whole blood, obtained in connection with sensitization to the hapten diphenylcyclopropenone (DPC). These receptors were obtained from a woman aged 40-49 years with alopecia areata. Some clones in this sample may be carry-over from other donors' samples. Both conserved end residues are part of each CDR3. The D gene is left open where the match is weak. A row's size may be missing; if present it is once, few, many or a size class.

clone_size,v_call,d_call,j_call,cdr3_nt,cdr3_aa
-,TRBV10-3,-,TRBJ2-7,TGTGCCATCTGGTCCCCTCCCGACAGGGAGGGCTCCTACGAGCAGTACTTC,CAIWSPPDREGSYEQYF
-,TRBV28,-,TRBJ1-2,TGTGCCAGCAGTCCGTCCCCTTCCTATGGCTACACCTTC,CASSPSPSYGYTF
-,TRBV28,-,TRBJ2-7,TGTGCCAGCAGTTTAGGCGGAACCGACACCTACGAGCAGTACTTC,CASSLGGTDTYEQYF
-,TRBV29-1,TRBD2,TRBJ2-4,TGCAGCGTTGCGGGTGAAGGGGGACTAGCGGGAGTTCTAGCCAAAAACATTCAGTACTTC,CSVAGEGGLAGVLAKNIQYF
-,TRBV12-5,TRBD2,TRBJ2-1,TGTGCTAGTGGTTTGGAAAGACTAGCGGGTATTGGGGAGCAGTTCTTC,CASGLERLAGIGEQFF
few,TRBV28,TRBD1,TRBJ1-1,TGTGCCAGCAGCTCCTACAGGGGGACGAACACTGAAGCTTTCTTT,CASSSYRGTNTEAFF
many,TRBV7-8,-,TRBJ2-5,TGTGCCAGCAGCTTGAGCCCTCAAGAGACCCAGTACTTC,CASSLSPQETQYF
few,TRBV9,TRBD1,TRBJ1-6,TGTGCCAGCAGCCCACGGACAGGAAATAATTCACCCCTCCACTTT,CASSPRTGNNSPLHF
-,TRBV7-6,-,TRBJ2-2,TGTGCCACCTCGGTGGGGAGCGGAAACACCGGGGAGCTGTTTTTT,CATSVGSGNTGELFF
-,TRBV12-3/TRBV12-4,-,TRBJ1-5,TGTGCCAGCCCTCTGCAGTACAGGGCGGGCAATCAGCCCCAGCATTTT,CASPLQYRAGNQPQHF
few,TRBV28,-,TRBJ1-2,TGTGCCAGCAGTTCCATGGCAGGGCCTAACTATGGCTACACCTTC,CASSSMAGPNYGYTF
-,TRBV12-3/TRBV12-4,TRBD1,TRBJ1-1,TGTGCCAGCAGTTCGGGACAGGGCAGAGGGGGCACTGAAGCTTTCTTT,CASSSGQGRGGTEAFF
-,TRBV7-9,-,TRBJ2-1,TGTGCCAGCAGCTTCGACCGCTCCTACAATGAGCAGTTCTTC,CASSFDRSYNEQFF
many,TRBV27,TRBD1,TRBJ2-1,TGTGCCAGCAGTAAAGTTGAGGGGGCTGAGCAGTTCTTC,CASSKVEGAEQFF
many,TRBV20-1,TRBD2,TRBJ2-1,TGCAGTGCTAGACTAGCGGGAGCCGACAATGAGCAGTTCTTC,CSARLAGADNEQFF
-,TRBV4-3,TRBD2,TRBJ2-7,TGCGCCAGCAGCCAAGTTAAGGGACTAGCGGGGAGGGAGAACGAGCAGTACTTC,CASSQVKGLAGRENEQYF
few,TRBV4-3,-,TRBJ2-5,TGCGCCAGCAGCCGCCCCGGGACCCTAGGAGAGACCCAGTACTTC,CASSRPGTLGETQYF
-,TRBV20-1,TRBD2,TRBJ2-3,TGCAGTGCCTGGACTAGCGGGTCGCTGAACACAGATACGCAGTATTTT,CSAWTSGSLNTDTQYF
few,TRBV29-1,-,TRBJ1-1,TGCAGCGTGGGACACCGGAACACTGAAGCTTTCTTT,CSVGHRNTEAFF
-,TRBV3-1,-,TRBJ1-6,TGTGCCAGCAGCCAAGAAGAGGGGAATAATTCACCCCTCCACTTT,CASSQEEGNNSPLHF
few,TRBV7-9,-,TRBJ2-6,TGTGCCAGCAGCTTGCCCCGAGGGAGTATAGGGCGCGGGGCCAACGTCCTGACTTTC,CASSLPRGSIGRGANVLTF
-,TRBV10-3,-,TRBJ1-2,TGTGCCATTGGAGGAGGAGGGGGTGGCTACACCTTC,CAIGGGGGGYTF
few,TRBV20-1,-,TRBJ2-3,TGCAGTGCTAAAGGGCCCCGAGATACGCAGTATTTT,CSAKGPRDTQYF
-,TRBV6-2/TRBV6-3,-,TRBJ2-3,TGTGCCAGCAGTTCCAACTACCGGGGGAGGACAGATACGCAGTATTTT,CASSSNYRGRTDTQYF
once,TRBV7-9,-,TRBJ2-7,TGTGCCAGCAGCTTTAATCGCCCGCGGATGGGTTACGAGCAGTACTTC,CASSFNRPRMGYEQYF
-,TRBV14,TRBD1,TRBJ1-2,TGTGCCAGCAGCCAACAGCTCGGACAGGGCGTTGACTACACCTTC,CASSQQLGQGVDYTF
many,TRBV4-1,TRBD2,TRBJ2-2,TGCGCCAGCGGACTAGCGGGAGGTCTTACCGGGGAGCTGTTTTTT,CASGLAGGLTGELFF
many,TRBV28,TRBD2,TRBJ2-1,TGTGCCAGCGGAATAGCGGGACGTTCCTACAATGAGCAGTTCTTC,CASGIAGRSYNEQFF
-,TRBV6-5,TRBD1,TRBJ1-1,TGTGCCAGCAGTGCCGACAGGGGAGAAGCTTTCTTT,CASSADRGEAFF
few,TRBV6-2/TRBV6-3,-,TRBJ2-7,TGTGCCAGCAGCCCCACGTGGTCCGCTGGGGGGGAGCAGTACTTC,CASSPTWSAGGEQYF
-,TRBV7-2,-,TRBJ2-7,TGTGCCAGCAGCTCTAGGCCGGGGTACGAGCAGTACTTC,CASSSRPGYEQYF
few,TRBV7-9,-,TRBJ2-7,TGTGCCAGCAGAGGGCCTCCCCTTGGGTACGAGCAGTACTTC,CASRGPPLGYEQYF
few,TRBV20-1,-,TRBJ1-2,TGCAGTGAAAAAAGTGGACCCGGCGGGAGTTATGGCTACACCTTC,CSEKSGPGGSYGYTF
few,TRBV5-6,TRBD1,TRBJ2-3,TGTGCCAGCAGCTCGACAGGGGGGGCAGATACGCAGTATTTT,CASSSTGGADTQYF
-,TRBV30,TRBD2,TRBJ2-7,TGTGCCTGGAGTTGGACTAGCGGGAGTTACGAGCAGTACTTC,CAWSWTSGSYEQYF
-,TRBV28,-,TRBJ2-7,TGTGCCAGCAGTTATGCCTTGATTGGGTCCTACGAGCAGTACTTC,CASSYALIGSYEQYF
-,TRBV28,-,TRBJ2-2,TGTGCCAGCAGAGCCGGGGAGCTGTTTTTT,CASRAGELFF
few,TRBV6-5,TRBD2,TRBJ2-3,TGTGCCAGCAGGGGGGGGAACACAGATACGCAGTATTTT,CASRGGNTDTQYF